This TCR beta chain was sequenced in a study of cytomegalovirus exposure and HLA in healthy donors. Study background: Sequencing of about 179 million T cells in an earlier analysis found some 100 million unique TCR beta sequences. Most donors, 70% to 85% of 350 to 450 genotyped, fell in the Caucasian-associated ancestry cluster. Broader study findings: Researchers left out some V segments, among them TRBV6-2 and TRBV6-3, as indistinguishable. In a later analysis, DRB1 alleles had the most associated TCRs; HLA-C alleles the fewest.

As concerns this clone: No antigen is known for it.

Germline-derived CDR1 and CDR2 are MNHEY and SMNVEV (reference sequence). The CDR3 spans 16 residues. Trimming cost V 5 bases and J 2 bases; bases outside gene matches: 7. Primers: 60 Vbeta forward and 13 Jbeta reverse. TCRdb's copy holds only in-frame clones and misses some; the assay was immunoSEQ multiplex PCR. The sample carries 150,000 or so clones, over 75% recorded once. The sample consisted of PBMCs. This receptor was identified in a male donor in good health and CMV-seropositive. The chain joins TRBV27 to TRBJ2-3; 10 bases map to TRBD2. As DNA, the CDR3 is TGTGCCAGCAGTGTTCTAGCGGGGGCTATCACAGATACGCAGTATTTT. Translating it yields CASSVLAGAITDTQYF.